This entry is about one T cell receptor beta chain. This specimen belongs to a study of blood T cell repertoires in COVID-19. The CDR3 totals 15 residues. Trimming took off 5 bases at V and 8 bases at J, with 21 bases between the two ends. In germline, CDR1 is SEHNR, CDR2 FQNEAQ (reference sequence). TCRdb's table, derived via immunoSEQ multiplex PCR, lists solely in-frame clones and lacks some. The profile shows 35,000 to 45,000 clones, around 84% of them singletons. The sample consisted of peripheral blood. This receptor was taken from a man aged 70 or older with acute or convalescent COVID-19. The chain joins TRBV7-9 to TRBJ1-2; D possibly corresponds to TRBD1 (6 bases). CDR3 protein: CASSPQGLGRGGYTF. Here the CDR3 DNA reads TGTGCCAGCAGCCCACAGGGATTGGGTAGAGGAGGCTACACCTTC.